This T cell receptor beta chain derives from a study of blood T cell repertoires in COVID-19. On the study more broadly: PBMCs, B-cell-depleted T cells, or T cells were the source of the cDNA or gDNA that made up the material.

This clone was seen only once. As processed by the authors: Counts of nucleated cells, estimated from reference gene primer amplification, were obtained. Assay: immunoSEQ multiplex PCR; the TCRdb copy retains only in-frame clones and omits some. That table furnishes V, J and clone size, whereas the DNA furnished D and trimming. The repertoire holds 110,000 to 150,000 clones, about 84% seen once, with about 9.3% in the top ten. The CDR3 is 14 amino acids. The ends were cut back, 4 bases at V and 4 bases at J, with 16 bases in the middle. Germline loops: CDR1 GTSNPN, CDR2 SVGIG (reference sequence). The V gene is TRBV30, the J gene TRBJ1-1; weak D call: TRBD1 (5 bases). The receptor's source is an elderly woman in a cohort sampled during active or convalescent COVID-19. The sample was peripheral blood. This chain's CDR3 is CAWTGVFLFTEAFF. CDR3 coding DNA: TGTGCCTGGACGGGGGTTTTTTTGTTCACTGAAGCTTTCTTT. Full variable domain (remainder filled in from reference TRBV30 and TRBJ1-1): SQTIHQWPATLVQPVGSPLSLECTVEGTSNPNLYWYRQAAGRGLQLLFYSVGIGQISSEVPQNLSASRPQDRQFILSSKKLLLSDSGFYLCAWTGVFLFTEAFFGQGTRLTVV.